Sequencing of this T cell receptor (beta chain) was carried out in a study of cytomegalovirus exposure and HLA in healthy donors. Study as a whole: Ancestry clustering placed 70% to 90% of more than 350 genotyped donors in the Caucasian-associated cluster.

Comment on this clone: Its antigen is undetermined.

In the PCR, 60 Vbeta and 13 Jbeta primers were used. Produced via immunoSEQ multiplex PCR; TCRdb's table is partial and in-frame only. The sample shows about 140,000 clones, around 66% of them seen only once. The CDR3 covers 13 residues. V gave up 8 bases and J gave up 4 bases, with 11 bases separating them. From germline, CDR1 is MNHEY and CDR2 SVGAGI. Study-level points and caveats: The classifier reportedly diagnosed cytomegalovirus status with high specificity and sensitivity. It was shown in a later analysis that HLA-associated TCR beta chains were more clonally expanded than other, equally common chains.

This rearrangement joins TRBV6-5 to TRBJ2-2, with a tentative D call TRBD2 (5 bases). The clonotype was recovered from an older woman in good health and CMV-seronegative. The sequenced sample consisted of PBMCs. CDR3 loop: CASGRRATGELFF. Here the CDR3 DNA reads TGTGCCAGCGGGAGACGAGCCACCGGGGAGCTGTTTTTT.